This T cell receptor (beta chain) is from a study of beta chain features in type 1 diabetes. This clone appeared a few times. Its specificity is unknown. Trimming pared 4 bases from V and 0 bases from J, leaving 6 bases between. The germline V gene has CDR1 SGHTA and CDR2 FQGNSA. The CDR3 runs to 13 residues. Sequenced material consisted of expressed TCRB transcripts (all of the isolated RNA was reverse transcribed). Assay used: immunoSEQ multiplex PCR; TCRdb lists only in-frame clones, some missing. The sample contains some 150,000 clones, around 10% of which appear only once. Donors underwent one heparinised blood draw, 95 to 150 mL on average. Using CD45RO/CCR7/CD25/CD127/CD95/CD27, CD4+ naive, central memory, regulatory and stem cell-like memory cells were sorted. Whole-study results and caveats: Insertions were fewer and deletions more numerous at VDJ junctions in type 1 diabetes patients.

The rearrangement links TRBV7-2 to TRBJ1-1; D is unclear. The sequenced sample was central memory CD4+ T cells from blood. This receptor was identified in a young man in good health. The CDR3 sequence is CASSYRVNTEAFF. CDR3 DNA sequence: TGTGCCAGCAGCTATAGGGTGAACACTGAAGCTTTCTTT.